The entry that follows covers one TCR beta chain sequence. Its target is not known. The germline V and J ends were trimmed by 5 bases and 0 bases, with 8 bases remaining between them. Germline values: CDR1 MDHEN, CDR2 SYDVKM. This CDR3 comprises 13 residues. TCRdb keeps only in-frame clones here, not all; method: immunoSEQ multiplex PCR. In the table there are approximately 60,000 clones, over 55% of which are singletons. The sample belongs to a study of cytotoxic CD8 clonotypes in ibrutinib-treated CLL. Findings and caveats of the study: Stable or contracted on treatment, public clonotypes were also uncommon. At ibrutinib response, clonality increased, and at progression it declined back toward baseline. Circulating CD8+ T-cell counts were tracked by baseline clonality, which exceeded that of age-matched healthy donors.

This chain uses TRBV28 with TRBJ2-7, with D unresolved. The origin of this receptor is a human donor with chronic lymphocytic leukemia. The sequencing used PBMCs, collected after 24 months of ibrutinib treatment. CDR3 region: CASSEPNSYEQYF. Written as DNA, the CDR3 is TGTGCCAGCAGTGAACCGAACTCCTACGAGCAGTACTTC.